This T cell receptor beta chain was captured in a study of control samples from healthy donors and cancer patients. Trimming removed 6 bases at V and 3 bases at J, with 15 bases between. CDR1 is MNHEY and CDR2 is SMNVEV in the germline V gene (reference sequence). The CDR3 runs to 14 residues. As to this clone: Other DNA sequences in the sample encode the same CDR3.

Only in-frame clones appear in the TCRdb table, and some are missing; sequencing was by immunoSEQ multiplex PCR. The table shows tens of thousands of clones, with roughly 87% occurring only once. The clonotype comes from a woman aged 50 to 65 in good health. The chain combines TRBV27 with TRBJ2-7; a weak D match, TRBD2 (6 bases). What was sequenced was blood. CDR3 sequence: CASRKGPGGYEQYF. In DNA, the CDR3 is TGTGCCAGCAGGAAAGGCCCCGGGGGCTACGAGCAGTACTTC.